Listed here is a single T cell receptor beta chain. Its target is unknown. This entry comes from a study of shared clonotypes between healthy human individuals. Findings and limits, study-wide: Generally, naive subsets (rather than memory subsets) showed larger estimated richness. Compared with clonotypes that all four donors shared, non-shared clonotypes had lower generation probabilities.

Each donor was a Caucasian adult residing in Nashville, Tennessee. Authors' processing steps: Junction-only sequences without quality scores were provided by ImmunoSEQ, so filtering was different. This table comes from immunoSEQ multiplex PCR, and its TCRdb copy is limited to in-frame clones, with some not included. V and J calls and clone size are given by that table; D and trimming were obtained from the DNA. The sample contains approximately 1,500,000 clones, around 98% of which appear only once. The CDR3 runs to 14 residues. V was clipped by 6 bases and J by 6 bases; unmatched bases: 6. The germline V gene has CDR1 SNHLY and CDR2 FYNNEI.

This clonotype was sampled from a man under 40 in good health. Specimen: naive CD4+ T cells sorted from blood. As to subset: CD45RA+ positively selected. The chain links TRBV2 to TRBJ1-4; TRBD1 agrees at 8 bases. The CDR3 DNA reads TGTGCCAGCAGGTTGGACAGGGCGGATGAAAAACTGTTTTTT. It translates to CASRLDRADEKLFF.